What follows are 4 T cell receptor beta chains derived from one specimen sequenced in a study of T cell changes during pregnancy in multiple sclerosis. Repertoires were generated with immunoSEQ multiplex PCR, while TCRdb's copy carries only in-frame clones and drops some. The sample holds 40,000 to 45,000 clones, approximately 90% seen once. Sequencing used CD4+ T cells from peripheral blood mononuclear cells, obtained in the first trimester of pregnancy. The receptors come from a female donor with multiple sclerosis, enrolled in a pregnancy study.

A few counts support this clone. This sequence joins TRBV2 and TRBJ1-5, with a tentative D call TRBD1 (5 bases). The V end lost 7 bases, the J end lost 0 bases, and 10 bases lay between the germline ends. The CDR3 consists of 14 residues. Germline loops: CDR1 SNHLY, CDR2 FYNNEI. The CDR3 sequence is CASTREYSNQPQHF. CDR3 coding DNA: TGTGCCAGCACCAGGGAATATAGCAATCAGCCCCAGCATTTT. Drawing the rest from reference TRBV2 and TRBJ1-5, the complete variable domain is EPEVTQTPSHQVTQMGQEVILRCVPISNHLYFYWYRQILGQKVEFLVSFYNNEISEKSEIFDDQFSVERPDGSNFTLKIRSTKLEDSAMYFCASTREYSNQPQHFGDGTRLSIL.

The CDR3 sequence is CASSSTGTGDEKLFF. The CDR3 DNA follows: TGTGCCAGCAGCTCTACCGGGACAGGGGACGAAAAACTGTTTTTT. The chain links TRBV5-4 to TRBJ1-4; 10 positions match TRBD1. Looked up from germline, CDR1 is SGHNT and CDR2 is YYREEE (reference sequence). The CDR3 loop spans 15 amino acids. J was trimmed by 8 bases and V by 3 bases; bases with no gene match: 7.

The chain carries TRBV6-1 and TRBJ1-1; 9 nucleotides agree with TRBD1. Germline V gene sequence: CDR1 MNHNS, CDR2 SASEGT. The CDR3 covers 14 residues. V gave up 5 bases and J gave up 7 bases; unmatched junction bases: 8. The CDR3: CASSSGQGTLEAFF. The CDR3 nucleotides read TGTGCCAGCAGTTCGGGACAGGGAACGCTTGAAGCTTTCTTT.

The rearrangement links TRBV5-1 to TRBJ2-7; D perhaps matches TRBD1 (5 bases). V lost 4 bases and J lost 3, with 14 bases in between. Germline assignment: CDR1 SGHRS and CDR2 YFSETQ. This CDR3 has 14 amino acids. CDR3 DNA: TGCGCCAGCAGCACCGACAGCACCCACTACGAGCAGTACTTC. Protein sequence: CASSTDSTHYEQYF.